The 12 T cell receptor beta chains below come from one sample, sequenced in a study of blood T cell repertoires in COVID-19. Sequencing was performed with immunoSEQ multiplex PCR; in TCRdb, only in-frame clones are kept and a portion is missing. The sample lists around 200,000 clones, about 85% occurring once. The sample comprised peripheral blood. These receptors were collected from a woman older than 75 with acute or convalescent COVID-19.

The rearrangement joins TRBV12-3 or TRBV12-4 to TRBJ2-7; D is ambiguous. V was trimmed by 3 bases and J by 5 bases, leaving 8 bases between them. The CDR3 covers 12 residues. The CDR3 loop reads CASSFGLDEQYF. The CDR3 DNA reads as TGTGCCAGCAGTTTTGGGCTCGACGAGCAGTACTTC.

The chain combines TRBV10-3 with TRBJ2-7; no firm D call. The CDR3 extends over 15 amino acids. V was pared by 2 bases and J by 3 bases, with 14 bases between. The V gene's germline CDR1 is ENHRY and CDR2 SYGVKD. CDR3 sequence reads: CAISEGLTEFYEQYF. The CDR3 DNA sequence: TGTGCCATCAGTGAGGGGTTAACAGAATTCTACGAGCAGTACTTC.

The chain has TRBV28 and TRBJ1-2, with TRBD1 matching over 7 bases. Losses at the gene ends were 6 bases for V and 4 bases for J; bases not matched to a gene: 8. In germline, CDR1 is MDHEN, CDR2 SYDVKM. This CDR3 is built from 14 residues. CDR3 nucleotide sequence: TGTGCCAGCAGGAGACAGGGCAGGACCTATGGCTACACCTTC. Its protein is CASRRQGRTYGYTF.

CDR3 region: CASSTDRGYNEQFF. The CDR3 bases are TGTGCCAGCAGCACCGACAGGGGGTACAATGAGCAGTTCTTC. The chain carries TRBV9 and TRBJ2-1; 9 bases fit TRBD1. The CDR3 is 14 residues long. V dropped 4 bases and J dropped 4; count of bases not matched to a gene: 3. The germline CDR1 and CDR2 sequences are SGDLS and YYNGEE.

This sequence joins TRBV6-5 and TRBJ1-1, with D unclear. The V end lost 5 bases, the J end lost 5 bases, and 12 bases lay between the germline ends. Germline-derived CDR1 and CDR2 are MNHEY and SVGAGI. There are 13 residues in the CDR3. CDR3 sequence (DNA): TGTGCCAGCAGTCTCCACAGTGAGACTGAAGCTTTCTTT. Residues: CASSLHSETEAFF.

This clone was detected only once. The V call is TRBV12-3 or TRBV12-4, the J call TRBJ1-6; D not certain. This CDR3 region has 13 residues. Trimming shortened V by 5 bases and J by 8 bases, and 10 bases separated the two germline ends. The CDR3 reads CASSTLQHSPLHF. The CDR3 bases are TGTGCCAGCAGTACCCTACAGCATTCACCCCTCCACTTT.

Here the CDR3 reads CASSFYRRSGNTIYF. CDR3 sequence (DNA): TGTGCCAGCAGCTTCTACAGGCGCTCTGGAAACACCATATATTTT. The rearrangement joins TRBV7-2 to TRBJ1-3, with D possibly being TRBD1 (5 bases). V lost 3 bases and J 0 bases, leaving 9 bases between the germline ends. The CDR3 is made up of 15 amino acids. The germline V gene encodes CDR1 SGHTA and CDR2 FQGNSA.

CDR3 bases: TGTGCCAGCCGTCTGGGAGCGGGCCCCTCCTACAATGAGCAGTTCTTC. It specifies CASRLGAGPSYNEQFF. This chain joins TRBV7-9 and TRBJ2-1, with D maybe TRBD2 (6 bases). This CDR3 comprises 16 residues. Germline V lookup: CDR1 SEHNR, CDR2 FQNEAQ (reference sequence). V gave up 8 bases and J gave up 0 bases, with 17 bases separating them.

The genes are TRBV10-2 and TRBJ2-2, with 11 bases matching TRBD2. CDR3 length: 14 amino acids. Trimming took 9 bases from V and 5 from J; bases not matched to a gene: 5. Germline values: CDR1 WSHSY, CDR2 SAAADI. CDR3 loop: CASRGLAVTGELFF. For the CDR3, the DNA is TGCGCCAGTCGGGGACTAGCGGTTACCGGGGAGCTGTTTTTT.

The V and J genes are TRBV28 and TRBJ2-4, with a weak D call TRBD1 (5 bases). This CDR3 has 14 residues. Germline CDR1 is MDHEN and CDR2 is SYDVKM. V was trimmed by 3 bases and J by 8 bases, leaving 14 bases between them. CDR3 residues: CASSLAGSRDIQYF. DNA of the CDR3: TGTGCCAGCAGTTTGGCAGGGTCACGGGACATTCAGTACTTC.

This clone has just one count. The chain uses TRBV7-2 and TRBJ2-2, with a tentative D call TRBD2 (5 bases). Trimming cost V 4 bases and J 7 bases, with 19 bases left between them. The V gene's germline CDR1 is SGHTA and CDR2 FQGNSA. The CDR3 sequence is 16 residues long. Here the CDR3 reads CASSSESPGVRGELFF. CDR3 sequence (DNA): TGTGCCAGCAGCTCCGAATCACCCGGGGTTCGCGGGGAGCTGTTTTTT.

The chain links TRBV27 to TRBJ2-3, with a tentative D call TRBD1 (5 bases). The CDR3 has 14 residues. CDR1 MNHEY and CDR2 SMNVEV come from the germline V gene (reference sequence). The ends were cut back, 4 bases at V and 2 bases at J, with 10 bases in the middle. The CDR3, as DNA: TGTGCCAGCAGTTCCGACAGCCCCACAGATACGCAGTATTTT. Residues: CASSSDSPTDTQYF.